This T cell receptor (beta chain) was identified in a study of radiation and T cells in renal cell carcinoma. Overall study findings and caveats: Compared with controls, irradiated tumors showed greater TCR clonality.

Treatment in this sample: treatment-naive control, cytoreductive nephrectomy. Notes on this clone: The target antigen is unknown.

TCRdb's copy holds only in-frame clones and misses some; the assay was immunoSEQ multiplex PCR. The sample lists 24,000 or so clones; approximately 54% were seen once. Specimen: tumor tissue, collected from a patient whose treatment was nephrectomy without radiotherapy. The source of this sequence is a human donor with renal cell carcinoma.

This CDR3 reads CASSQDWAGAFGYTF. CDR3 DNA: TGTGCCAGCAGCCAAGATTGGGCAGGGGCTTTTGGCTACACCTTC. The rearrangement links TRBV4-2 to TRBJ1-2, with D possibly TRBD1 on 6 matching bases. Per germline, CDR1 LGHNA and CDR2 YNFKEQ. Trimming shortened V by 0 bases and J by 7 bases, and 15 bases separated the two germline ends. The CDR3 has 15 amino acids.